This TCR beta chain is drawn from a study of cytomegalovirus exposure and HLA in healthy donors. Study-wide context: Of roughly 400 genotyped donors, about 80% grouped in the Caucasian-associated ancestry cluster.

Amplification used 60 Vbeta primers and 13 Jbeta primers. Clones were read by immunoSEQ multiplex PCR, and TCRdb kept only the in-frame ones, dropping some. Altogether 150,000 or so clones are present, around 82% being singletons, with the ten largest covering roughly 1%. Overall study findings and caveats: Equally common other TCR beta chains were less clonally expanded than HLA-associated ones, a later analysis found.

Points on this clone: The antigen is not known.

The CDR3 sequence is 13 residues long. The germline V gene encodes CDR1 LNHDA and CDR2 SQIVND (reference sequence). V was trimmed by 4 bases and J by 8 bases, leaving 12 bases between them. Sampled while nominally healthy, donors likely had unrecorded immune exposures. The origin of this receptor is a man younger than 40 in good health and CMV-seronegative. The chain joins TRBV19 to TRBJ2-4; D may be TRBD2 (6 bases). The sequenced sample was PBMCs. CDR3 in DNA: TGTGCCAGTAGTAGGGAGGTGTCGGACATTCAGTACTTC. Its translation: CASSREVSDIQYF.